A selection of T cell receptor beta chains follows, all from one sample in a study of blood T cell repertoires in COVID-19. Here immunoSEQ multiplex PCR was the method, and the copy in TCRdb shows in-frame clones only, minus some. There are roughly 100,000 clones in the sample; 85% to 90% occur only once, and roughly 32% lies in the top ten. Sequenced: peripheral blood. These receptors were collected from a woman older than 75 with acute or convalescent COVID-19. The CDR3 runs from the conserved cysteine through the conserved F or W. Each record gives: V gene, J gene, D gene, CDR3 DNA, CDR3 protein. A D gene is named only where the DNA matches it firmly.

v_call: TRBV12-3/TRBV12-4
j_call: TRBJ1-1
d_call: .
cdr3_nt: TGTGCCAGCAGCCAGAACAGGGTTGGTGCTTTCTTT
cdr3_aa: CASSQNRVGAFF

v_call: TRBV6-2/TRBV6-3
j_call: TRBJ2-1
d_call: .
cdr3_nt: TGTGCCAGCAGTTACCATCAACTACAGGGCTCTGAGCAGTTCTTC
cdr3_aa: CASSYHQLQGSEQFF

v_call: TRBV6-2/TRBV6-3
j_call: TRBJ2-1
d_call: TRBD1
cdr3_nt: TGTGCCAGCAGTTATATGGACAGGGGGCACAATGAGCAGTTCTTC
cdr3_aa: CASSYMDRGHNEQFF

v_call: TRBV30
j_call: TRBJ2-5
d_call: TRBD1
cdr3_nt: TGTGCCTGGTGGCGAGAACTACAGGGACAGGAGAAGGGAGACGTCGAGACCCAGTACTTC
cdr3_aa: CAWWRELQGQEKGDVETQYF

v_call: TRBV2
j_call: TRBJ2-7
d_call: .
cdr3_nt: TGTGCCAGCAACAGGGGAGGCTACGAGCAGTACTTC
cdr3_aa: CASNRGGYEQYF

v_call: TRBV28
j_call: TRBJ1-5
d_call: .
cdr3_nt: TGTGCCAGCAGAACCACAGGATATAGCAATCAGCCCCAGCATTTT
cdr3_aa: CASRTTGYSNQPQHF

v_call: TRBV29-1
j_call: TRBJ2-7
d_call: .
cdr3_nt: TGCAGCGTTTTTACAGGGAACTCCTACGAGCAGTACTTC
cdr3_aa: CSVFTGNSYEQYF

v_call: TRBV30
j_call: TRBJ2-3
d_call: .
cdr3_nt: TGTGCCTGGAGCCCCGGGGGAAGCACAGATACGCAGTATTTT
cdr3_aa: CAWSPGGSTDTQYF

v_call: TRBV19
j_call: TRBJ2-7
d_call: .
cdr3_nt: TGTGCCAGTAGTATGAATAGGGGTGGATACGCGGCCCCCGAGCAGTACTTC
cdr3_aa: CASSMNRGGYAAPEQYF

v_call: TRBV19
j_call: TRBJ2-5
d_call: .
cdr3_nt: TGTGCCAGTAGTATAGGCAGACAAGAGACCCAGTACTTC
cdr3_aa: CASSIGRQETQYF

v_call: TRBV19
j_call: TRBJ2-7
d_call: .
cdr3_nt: TGTGCCAGTAGTATAGTGGACGGTTCGGGGGAGCAGTACTTC
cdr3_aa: CASSIVDGSGEQYF

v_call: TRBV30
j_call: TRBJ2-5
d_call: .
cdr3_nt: TGTGCCTGGTTTAAATACAGAGAAGAGACCCAGTACTTC
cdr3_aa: CAWFKYREETQYF

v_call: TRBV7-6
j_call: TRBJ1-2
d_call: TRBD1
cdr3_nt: TGTGCCAGCAGCCCTGGACAGGGAGGGACGGTCGGCTACACCTTC
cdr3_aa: CASSPGQGGTVGYTF

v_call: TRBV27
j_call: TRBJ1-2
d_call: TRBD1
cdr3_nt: TGTGCCAGCAGTTTAGGTCAGGGGGGTAACTATGGCTACACCTTC
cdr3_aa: CASSLGQGGNYGYTF

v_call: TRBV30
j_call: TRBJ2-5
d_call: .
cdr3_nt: TGTGCCTCGACCCGACAGATCCAAGAGACCCAGTACTTC
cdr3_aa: CASTRQIQETQYF

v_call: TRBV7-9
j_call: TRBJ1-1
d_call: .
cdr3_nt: TGTGCCAGTAGATCCTCCGGCCAGCGGAACACTGAAGCTTTCTTT
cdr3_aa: CASRSSGQRNTEAFF

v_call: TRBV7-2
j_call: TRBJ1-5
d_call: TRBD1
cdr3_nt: TGTGCCAGCAGCTTCGGACAGGCTAATAGCAATCAGCCCCAGCATTTT
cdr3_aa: CASSFGQANSNQPQHF

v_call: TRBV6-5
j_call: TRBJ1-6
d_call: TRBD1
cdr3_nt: TGTGCCAGCAGACGACAGGGCGTTAATTCACCCCTCCACTTT
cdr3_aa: CASRRQGVNSPLHF

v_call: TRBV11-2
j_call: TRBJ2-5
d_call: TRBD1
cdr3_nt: TGTGCCAGCAGCTTATTCCGGGACAGGGCGGGAACGGGGGAGACCCAGTACTTC
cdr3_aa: CASSLFRDRAGTGETQYF

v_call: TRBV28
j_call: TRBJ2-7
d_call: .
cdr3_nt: TGTGCCAGCAGCTCCCCAGGGGCCCCCAGGGGCGAGCAGTACTTC
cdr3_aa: CASSSPGAPRGEQYF

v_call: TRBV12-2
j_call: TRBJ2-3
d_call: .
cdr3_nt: TGTGCAAGTCGCTTAGACCGCGGGACTAGCACAGATACGCAGTATTTT
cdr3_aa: CASRLDRGTSTDTQYF

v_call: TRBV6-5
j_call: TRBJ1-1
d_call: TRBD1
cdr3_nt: TGTGCCAGCACAGGGGGCGGGAACACTGAAGCTTTCTTT
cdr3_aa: CASTGGGNTEAFF